These 23 T cell receptor beta chains came from one sample sequenced in a study of a mutant IDH1 vaccine in newly diagnosed glioma (dated by TCRdb to the early 2020s). Receptor libraries were prepared by the immunoSEQ multiplex PCR assay. TCRdb obtained this table from immuneACCESS and retained in-frame rearrangements with V and J assigned. These tables miss some clones; where compared with another copy, unresolved V genes account for less than half of the shortfall, and the remainder is unexplained. The sample profile shows roughly 54,000 clones; 70% to 90% of them were found once. The ten biggest clones cover 3% to 3.5% of the sample. Reading the label with the study, this specimen's time point is: week 5, during vaccination. Each vaccine dose, consisting of 300 ug of a 20-mer mutant IDH1 peptide in Montanide, was administered subcutaneously with topical imiquimod. No cognate antigen is known for these TCRs.

The sequencing used PBMCs, collected from a glioma patient whose treatment included an IDH1 peptide vaccine. The receptors here all came from a man aged 25 to 40 with glioma.

J is TRBJ1-6 and V is TRBV5-4; no definite D call. Trimming removed 4 bases from V and 0 bases from J, with 8 bases in between. CDR3 size: 15 residues. Germline CDR1 and CDR2: SGHNT and YYREEE (reference sequence). The CDR3 bases are TGTGCCAGCAGCGGCGGACTCTCCTATAATTCACCCCTCCACTTT. This sequence encodes CASSGGLSYNSPLHF.

Only a few counts were recorded for this clone. The rearrangement joins TRBV2 to TRBJ1-1, with D possibly TRBD1 on 5 matching bases. This CDR3 has 14 residues. The V end lost 2 bases, the J end lost 1 base, and 8 bases lay between the germline ends. Germline V gene data show CDR1 as SNHLY and CDR2 as FYNNEI. CDR3 in DNA: TGTGCCAGCAGTGAACCGGGGACGAACACTGAAGCTTTCTTT. Protein: CASSEPGTNTEAFF. Looking up the rest from reference TRBV2 and TRBJ1-1 gives the full variable domain: EPEVTQTPSHQVTQMGQEVILRCVPISNHLYFYWYRQILGQKVEFLVSFYNNEISEKSEIFDDQFSVERPDGSNFTLKIRSTKLEDSAMYFCASSEPGTNTEAFFGQGTRLTVV.

This clone was recorded only once. The chain joins TRBV6-5 to TRBJ1-2, with 8 bases fitting TRBD1. V trimming: 0 bases; J trimming: 12 bases; junction bases outside the gene matches: 6. The CDR3 is 13 amino acids. Per germline, CDR1 MNHEY and CDR2 SVGAGI. The CDR3 DNA sequence: TGTGCCAGCAGTTACTCCAGACAGGGGTTCCACACCTTC. Translated, it gives CASSYSRQGFHTF.

V and J are TRBV9 and TRBJ2-3; the D is unclear. The CDR3 has 16 amino acids. Between the trimmed V and J ends, which lost 2 bases and 2 bases, there was a span of 15 bases. Germline CDR1 SGDLS, CDR2 YYNGEE. The CDR3 DNA is TGTGCCAGCAGCGTGCCCTCCTCCGGCCTCACAGATACGCAGTATTTT. The encoded protein is CASSVPSSGLTDTQYF.

The chain recombines TRBV5-1 with TRBJ2-3; the D gene is possibly TRBD1 (6 bases). Germline V gene data show CDR1 as SGHRS and CDR2 as YFSETQ. V shed 3 bases and J shed 0 bases, with 11 bases lying between them. This CDR3 has 15 amino acids. The CDR3 DNA follows: TGCGCCAGCAGCTGGAAAACAGGGAGCACAGATACGCAGTATTTT. Its translation: CASSWKTGSTDTQYF.

This sequence joins TRBV18 and TRBJ2-6, with 8 bases matching TRBD1. The length of the CDR3 is 19 residues. Germline-derived CDR1 and CDR2 are KGHSH and LQKENI. Losses at the gene ends were 7 bases for V and 0 bases for J; bases not matched to a gene: 14. CDR3 amino acids: CASLTAAGQDLSGANVLTF. In nucleotides, the CDR3 is TGTGCCAGCTTAACCGCTGCGGGACAGGACCTCTCTGGGGCCAACGTCCTGACTTTC.

J is TRBJ2-1 and V is TRBV7-8; tentatively, D is TRBD2 (5 bases). CDR3 size: 18 residues. The ends were cut back, 8 bases at V and 0 bases at J, with 23 bases in the middle. CDR1 is SGHVS and CDR2 is FQNEAQ in the germline V gene. CDR3 residues: CASSGLLLSLGSYNEQFF. The CDR3 DNA sequence: TGTGCCAGCTCCGGACTCCTTTTATCCCTTGGCTCCTACAATGAGCAGTTCTTC.

This chain links TRBV7-2 with TRBJ1-5; possibly TRBD1 for D (6 bases). CDR3 size: 15 residues. The V end lost 1 base, the J end lost 9 bases, and 16 bases lay between the germline ends. Germline V gene sequence: CDR1 SGHTA, CDR2 FQGNSA. The CDR3 is CASSLGIRGQLPQHF. The CDR3 DNA is TGTGCCAGCAGCTTAGGCATCAGGGGCCAACTGCCCCAGCATTTT. The complete variable domain, with remaining parts taken from reference TRBV7-2 and TRBJ1-5, reads GAGVSQSPSNKVTEKGKDVELRCDPISGHTALYWYRQSLGQGLEFLIYFQGNSAPDKSGLPSDRFSAERTGGSVSTLTIQRTQQEDSAVYLCASSLGIRGQLPQHFGDGTRLSIL.

The chain joins TRBV11-2 to TRBJ1-1; TRBD1 is a possible D gene (5 bases). This CDR3 has 17 residues. Germline values: CDR1 SGHAT, CDR2 FQNNGV. The V gene lost 2 bases and the J gene lost 2 bases, with 18 bases spanning the gap. The CDR3 sequence is CASSLLSGRRPNTEAFF. The DNA for the CDR3 is TGTGCCAGCAGCTTATTGTCAGGGCGACGCCCTAACACTGAAGCTTTCTTT.

The J gene is TRBJ1-5, the V gene TRBV21-1. TRBV21-1 is tagged as a pseudogene. The CDR3 length is 14 residues. The chain's CDR3 is CASSKEGSNQPQHF. The CDR3 region has the DNA TGTGCCAGCAGCAAAGAGGGAAGCAATCAGCCCCAGCATTTT.

The rearrangement joins TRBV7-9 to TRBJ1-5; TRBD1 is a possible D gene (5 bases). The CDR3 has 14 residues. CDR1 SEHNR and CDR2 FQNEAQ come from the germline V gene (reference sequence). V lost 5 bases and J 1 base, leaving 9 bases between the germline ends. CDR3 sequence (DNA): TGTGCCAGCAGCCAGACAGAAAGCAATCAGCCCCAGCATTTT. This sequence encodes CASSQTESNQPQHF.

This chain links TRBV9 with TRBJ1-3, with no clear D. With 4 bases removed from V and 3 bases from J, the gap between germline ends came to 11 bases. This CDR3 has 14 residues. Germline V CDR1 and CDR2: SGDLS, YYNGEE. The CDR3 here is CASSPFGDGNTIYF. The CDR3 DNA sequence: TGTGCCAGCAGCCCATTCGGGGATGGAAACACCATATATTTT.

The rearrangement uses TRBV5-8 and TRBJ2-2, with D possibly being TRBD1 (6 bases). This CDR3 has 16 residues. Germline V gene lookup returns CDR1 SGHTS and CDR2 YDEGEE. Trimming took off 2 bases at V and 5 bases at J, with 16 bases between the two ends. The CDR3 bases are TGTGCCAGCAGCTTAAGGGCGGGCCAGGGGACCGGGGAGCTGTTTTTT. Translating gives CASSLRAGQGTGELFF.

This clone was seen a handful of times. The V call is TRBV4-1, the J call TRBJ2-7, with D uncertain. Germline loops: CDR1 MGHRA, CDR2 YSYEKL. Trimming cost V 1 base and J 3 bases, with 10 bases left between them. The CDR3 loop spans 14 amino acids. The CDR3 bases are TGCGCCAGCAGCCAAGTAGCCTGGGACTACGAGCAGTACTTC. Amino acids: CASSQVAWDYEQYF.

V and J are TRBV19 and TRBJ2-2, with a possible D match to TRBD1 (6 bases). CDR1 and CDR2 (germline): LNHDA, SQIVND (reference sequence). This CDR3 is built from 15 residues. V dropped 3 bases and J dropped 0 bases, with 8 bases sitting between them. The CDR3 protein is CASSIRQANTGELFF. The CDR3 DNA follows: TGTGCCAGTAGTATCCGACAGGCGAACACCGGGGAGCTGTTTTTT. The variable domain in full, with the rest retrieved from reference TRBV19 and TRBJ2-2, is DGGITQSPKYLFRKEGQNVTLSCEQNLNHDAMYWYRQDPGQGLRLIYYSQIVNDFQKGDIAEGYSVSREKKESFPLTVTSAQKNPTAFYLCASSIRQANTGELFFGEGSRLTVL.

This clone has more than one count but fewer than ten. V gene TRBV30 combines with J gene TRBJ1-1; no firm D call. The CDR3 consists of 14 residues. Germline-derived CDR1 and CDR2 are GTSNPN and SVGIG (reference sequence). V lost 3 bases and J 3 bases, leaving 14 bases between the germline ends. CDR3 sequence: CAWSLDGQYTEAFF. CDR3 nucleotides: TGTGCCTGGAGCTTAGACGGGCAGTACACTGAAGCTTTCTTT.

CDR3 protein: CASRPGQGGGYTF. CDR3 nucleotide sequence: TGTGCCAGCAGACCCGGACAGGGTGGTGGCTACACCTTC. The rearrangement joins TRBV6-6 to TRBJ1-2; 8 positions match TRBD1. The germline V gene encodes CDR1 MNHNY and CDR2 SVGAGI (reference sequence). V lost 6 bases and J lost 7; bases outside the gene matches: 7. The CDR3 consists of 13 residues.

This clone was found a few times. This chain links TRBV10-2 with TRBJ1-5; D is ambiguous. There are 13 residues in the CDR3. From germline, CDR1 is WSHSY and CDR2 SAAADI. The V and J ends lost 2 bases and 3 bases respectively, with 5 bases between them. For the CDR3, the DNA is TGCGCCAGCAGTGAGGGTGTCAATCAGCCCCAGCATTTT. Translated, it gives CASSEGVNQPQHF.

The chain recombines TRBV5-4 with TRBJ2-3; D gene ambiguous. Per germline, CDR1 SGHNT and CDR2 YYREEE (reference sequence). The length of the CDR3 is 16 residues. Trimming removed 5 bases from V and 0 bases from J, with 16 bases in between. CDR3 nucleotide sequence: TGTGCCAGCAGGGCTACCGGGTCCTCTAGCACAGATACGCAGTATTTT. It yields the protein CASRATGSSSTDTQYF.

CDR3 in DNA: TGCGCCAGCAGCCAAGTTCGTGCTAGCCCCTCCACAGATACGCAGTATTTT. Its translation is CASSQVRASPSTDTQYF. The rearrangement links TRBV4-1 to TRBJ2-3, with D possibly TRBD2 on 5 matching bases. The CDR3 consists of 17 residues. Per the germline V gene, CDR1 is MGHRA and CDR2 is YSYEKL. Trimming removed 1 base from V and 2 bases from J, with 16 bases in between.

This CDR3 is CASSVAPQTQYF. Written as DNA, the CDR3 is TGTGCCAGCAGCGTCGCCCCCCAGACCCAGTACTTC. This rearrangement joins TRBV28 to TRBJ2-5; D not certain. The germline gives CDR1 MDHEN, CDR2 SYDVKM. V lost 6 bases to trimming and J lost 6 bases, with 11 bases between them. The CDR3 contains 12 residues.

This clone was observed once. The gene calls are TRBV5-1 and TRBJ1-1; no firm D call. CDR1 and CDR2 from the germline V gene are SGHRS and YFSETQ. V lost 4 bases and J 2 bases, leaving 3 bases between the germline ends. The CDR3 covers 11 residues. The CDR3 nucleotides are TGCGCCAGCAGCCAAAACACTGAAGCTTTCTTT. Protein product: CASSQNTEAFF.

The chain couples TRBV19 to TRBJ1-1, with TRBD1 matching 9 bases. This CDR3 comprises 16 residues. Unmatched junction bases numbered 7, after V lost 4 bases and J lost 1 base. CDR1 is LNHDA and CDR2 is SQIVND in the germline V gene (reference sequence). For the CDR3, the DNA is TGTGCCAGTAGTACCGGACAGGGGCGTAGGAACACTGAAGCTTTCTTT. Residues: CASSTGQGRRNTEAFF.